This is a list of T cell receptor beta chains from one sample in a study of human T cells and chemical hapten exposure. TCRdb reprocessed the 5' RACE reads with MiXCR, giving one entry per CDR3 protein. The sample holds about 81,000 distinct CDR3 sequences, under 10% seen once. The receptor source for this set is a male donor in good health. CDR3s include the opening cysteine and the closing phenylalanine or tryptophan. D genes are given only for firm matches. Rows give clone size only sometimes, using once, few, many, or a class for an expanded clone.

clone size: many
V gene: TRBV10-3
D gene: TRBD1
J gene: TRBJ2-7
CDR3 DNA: TGTGCCATCAGTTCCGGGACAGGGGTTTACGAGCAGTACTTC
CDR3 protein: CAISSGTGVYEQYF

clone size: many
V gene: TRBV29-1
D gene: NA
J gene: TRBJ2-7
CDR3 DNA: TGCAGCGTTGAGGGCCCGAGAGGGACCGAGCAGTACTTC
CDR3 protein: CSVEGPRGTEQYF

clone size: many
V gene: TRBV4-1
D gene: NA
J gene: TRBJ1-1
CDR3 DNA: TGCGCCAGCAGCCGAGAAGTTACAGGGCCTCTGGCTGAAGCTTTCTTT
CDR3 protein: CASSREVTGPLAEAFF

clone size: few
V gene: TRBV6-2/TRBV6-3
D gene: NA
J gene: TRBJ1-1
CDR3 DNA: TGTGCCAGCAGTTACTCGGCCAGGAACACTGAAGCTTTCTTT
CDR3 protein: CASSYSARNTEAFF

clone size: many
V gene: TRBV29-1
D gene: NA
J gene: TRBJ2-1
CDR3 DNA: TGCAGCGTTAACCCCAAAGGGAGGTTGAATGAGCAGTTCTTC
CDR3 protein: CSVNPKGRLNEQFF

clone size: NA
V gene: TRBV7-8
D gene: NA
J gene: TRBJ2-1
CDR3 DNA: TGTGCCAGCAGCTTAGTGGTCGCGACCAATGAGCAGTTCTTC
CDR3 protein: CASSLVVATNEQFF

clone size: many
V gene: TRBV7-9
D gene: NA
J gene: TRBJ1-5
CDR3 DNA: TGTGCCAGCAGCGAGGACGGTAGCGATCAGCCCCAGCATTTT
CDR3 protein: CASSEDGSDQPQHF

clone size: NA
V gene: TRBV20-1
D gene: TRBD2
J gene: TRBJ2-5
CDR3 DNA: TGCAGTGCTCACCTAGCGGGGGGGCCCCAAGAGACCCAGTACTTC
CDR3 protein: CSAHLAGGPQETQYF

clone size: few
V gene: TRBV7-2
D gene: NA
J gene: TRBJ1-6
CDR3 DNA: TGTGCCAGCACCCCTTCTTCCTATAATTCACCCCTCCACTTT
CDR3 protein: CASTPSSYNSPLHF

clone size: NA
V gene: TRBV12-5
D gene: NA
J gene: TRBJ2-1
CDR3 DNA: TGTGCTAGTGGAGAAGACACTTCGAGCTCCTACAATGAGCAGTTCTTC
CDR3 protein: CASGEDTSSSYNEQFF

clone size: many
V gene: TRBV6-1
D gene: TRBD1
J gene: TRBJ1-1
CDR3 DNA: TGTGCCAGCAGCCACAACCGACAGGGAGAAGCTTTCTTT
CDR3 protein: CASSHNRQGEAFF

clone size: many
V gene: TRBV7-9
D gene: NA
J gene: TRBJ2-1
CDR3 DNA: TGTGCCAGCAGCTTAGTTCGCGGAGTCCTCTACAATGAGCAGTTCTTC
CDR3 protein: CASSLVRGVLYNEQFF

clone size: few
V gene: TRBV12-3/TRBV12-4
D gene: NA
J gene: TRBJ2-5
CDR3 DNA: TGTGCCAGCAATTTAGCGGAGGGGATGGAAGAGACCCAGTACTTC
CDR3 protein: CASNLAEGMEETQYF

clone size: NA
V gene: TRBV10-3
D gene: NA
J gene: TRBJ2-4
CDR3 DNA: TGTGCCATCAGTGGAACGGGAGCCAAAAACATTCAGTACTTC
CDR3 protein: CAISGTGAKNIQYF

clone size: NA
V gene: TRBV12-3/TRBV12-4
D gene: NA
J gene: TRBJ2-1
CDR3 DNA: TGTGCCAGCAGTTCTTCCTCGGGCAATGAGCAGTTCTTC
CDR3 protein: CASSSSSGNEQFF

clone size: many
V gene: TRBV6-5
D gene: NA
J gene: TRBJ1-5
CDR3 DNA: TGTGCCAGCAGTTCCGGGGATCAGCCCCAGCATTTT
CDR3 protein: CASSSGDQPQHF

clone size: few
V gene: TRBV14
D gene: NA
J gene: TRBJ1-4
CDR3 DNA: TGTGCCAGCAGCCAGAGGGACTCCCCCAGGAATGAAAAACTGTTTTTT
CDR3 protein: CASSQRDSPRNEKLFF

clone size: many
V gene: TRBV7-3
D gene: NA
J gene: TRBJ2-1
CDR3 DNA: TGTGCCAGCAGCCCAGGGCGGGGAGCGCAAGAGCAGTTCTTC
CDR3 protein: CASSPGRGAQEQFF

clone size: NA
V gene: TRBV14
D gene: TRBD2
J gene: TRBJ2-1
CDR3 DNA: TGTGCCAGCAGACCGGGACTAGCGGGAGTGACGTTCTTC
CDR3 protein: CASRPGLAGVTFF

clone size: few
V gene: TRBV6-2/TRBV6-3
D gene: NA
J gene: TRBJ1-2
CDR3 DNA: TGTGCCAGCAGTTGGGGACGGACTAACTATGGCTACACCTTC
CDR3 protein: CASSWGRTNYGYTF

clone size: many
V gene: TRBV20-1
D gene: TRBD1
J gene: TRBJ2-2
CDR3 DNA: TGCAGTGCTGCCTCCCGGGACAGGGCCACCGGGGAGCTGTTTTTT
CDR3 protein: CSAASRDRATGELFF

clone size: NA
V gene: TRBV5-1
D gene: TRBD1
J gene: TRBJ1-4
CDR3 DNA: TGCGCCAGCAGCTTGGCCCAGACAGGGGGAACTAATGAAAAACTGTTTTTT
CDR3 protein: CASSLAQTGGTNEKLFF

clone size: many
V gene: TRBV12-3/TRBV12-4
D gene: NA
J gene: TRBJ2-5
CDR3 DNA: TGTGCCAGCAGTCTACAGGGTTGGCAAGAGACCCAGTACTTC
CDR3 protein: CASSLQGWQETQYF

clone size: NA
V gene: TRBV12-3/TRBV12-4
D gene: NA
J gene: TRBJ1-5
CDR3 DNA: TGTGCCAGCAGTTTTGAAAGCAATCAGCCCCAGCATTTT
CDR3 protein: CASSFESNQPQHF

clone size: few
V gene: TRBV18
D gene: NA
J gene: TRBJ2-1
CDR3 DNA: TGTGCCAGCTCACCCGGCGGGGACAATGAGCAGTTCTTC
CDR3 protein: CASSPGGDNEQFF

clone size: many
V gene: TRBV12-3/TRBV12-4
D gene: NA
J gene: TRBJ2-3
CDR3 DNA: TGTGCCAGCAGTTTACGGGGAACAGATACGCAGTATTTT
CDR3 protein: CASSLRGTDTQYF

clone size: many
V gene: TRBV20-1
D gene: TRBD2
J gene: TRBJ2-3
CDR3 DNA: TGCAGTGCTCCAAGACTAGCGGGGGTTTTTCAGGATACGCAGTATTTT
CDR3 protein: CSAPRLAGVFQDTQYF

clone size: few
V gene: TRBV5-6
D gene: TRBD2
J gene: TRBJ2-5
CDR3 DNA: TGTGCCAGCAGACCCCCCGGACTAGCGGGGGGCCCCCGAGAGACCCAGTACTTC
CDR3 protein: CASRPPGLAGGPRETQYF

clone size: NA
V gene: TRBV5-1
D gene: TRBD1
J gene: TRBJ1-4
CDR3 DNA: TGCGCCAGCAGCGCTGAGGGGGCCGGTAATGAAAAACTGTTTTTT
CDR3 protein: CASSAEGAGNEKLFF